Sequencing of this TCR beta chain was carried out in a study of cytomegalovirus exposure and HLA in healthy donors. On this clone: The antigen remains undetermined.

General study findings and limits: There were a few CMV-associated chains whose specificity for CMV antigens was confirmed in vitro. With later analysis, a missense DCLRE1C variant became linked to TCR beta V- and J-gene trimming.

The PCR employed 60 Vbeta primers together with 13 Jbeta primers. TCRdb's copy holds only in-frame clones and misses some; the assay was immunoSEQ multiplex PCR. The sample comprises about 170,000 clones, approximately 84% of which are singletons, and under 6% rests with the top ten. The CDR3 covers 14 residues. V gave up 3 bases and J gave up 9 bases, with 15 bases separating them. Germline V gene sequence: CDR1 KGHSH, CDR2 LQKENI. The chain couples TRBV18 to TRBJ2-1, with TRBD1 as a possible D gene (5 bases). Sequencing was performed on PBMCs. The sequence was collected from a woman aged 45 to 65 in good health and CMV-seropositive. This chain's CDR3 is CASSPRGSPGEQFF. The CDR3 bases are TGTGCCAGCTCACCTAGGGGCTCCCCCGGTGAGCAGTTCTTC.